The clone carrying this TCR beta chain was found once. This sample is drawn from a study of blood T cell repertoires in COVID-19. Study summary: PBMCs, B-cell-depleted T cells, or T cells provided the cDNA or gDNA that made up the material.

In the study's own analysis: From reference gene primer amplification, estimates of nucleated cell counts were derived. The method was immunoSEQ multiplex PCR; TCRdb's version includes in-frame clones alone and lacks a portion of them. V and J calls plus clone size are reproduced from that table; the DNA served to infer D and trimming. The sample yields 250,000 to 300,000 clones, roughly 90% seen once. The CDR3 extends over 15 amino acids. The germline V gene encodes CDR1 MNHEY and CDR2 SMNVEV (reference sequence). The V and J ends lost 10 bases and 3 bases, in that order; junction bases with no gene match: 9.

This TCR came from a woman aged 55-75 years with acute or convalescent COVID-19. V is TRBV27 and J is TRBJ1-5; 10 nucleotides agree with TRBD1. The sample comprised peripheral blood. CDR3 DNA sequence: TGTGCCACCCGGGACAGGGGTTCGTTCAATCAGCCCCAGCATTTT. The encoded protein is CATRDRGSFNQPQHF.